A single sample is the source of the 17 T cell receptor beta chains below, sequenced in a study of shared clonotypes between healthy human individuals. CD45RO-negative CD8 cells positively selected for CCR7 made up the naive population, which excluded terminally differentiated effector memory CD45RA+ cells. The data were produced by immunoSEQ multiplex PCR, yet TCRdb's version contains in-frame clones alone and is incomplete. The sample shows under 2,000,000 clones, about 95% of them seen only once. The sample taken for sequencing was naive CD8+ T cells sorted from blood. These TCRs come from a man younger than 30 in good health.

CDR3 in DNA: TGTGCCAGTAGTATAGATTTTGCTCAGCCCCAGCATTTT. Its protein is CASSIDFAQPQHF. The chain carries TRBV19 and TRBJ1-5; D unclear. Between the trimmed V and J ends, which lost 0 bases and 6 bases, there was a span of 6 bases. The CDR3 is made up of 13 amino acids. In germline, CDR1 is LNHDA, CDR2 SQIVND (reference sequence).

The chain couples TRBV7-9 to TRBJ2-7; 7 bases map to TRBD1. This CDR3 is built from 13 residues. Trimming removed 8 bases from V and 3 bases from J; junction bases left unmatched: 7. From germline, CDR1 is SEHNR and CDR2 FQNEAQ (reference sequence). In DNA form, the CDR3 reads TGTGCCAGCGAATCAGGACAGGACTACGAGCAGTACTTC. Translating gives CASESGQDYEQYF.

Concerning this clone itself: Compared with germline, one end of the junction differs, possibly owing to a read error. The CDR3 DNA reads TGTGCCAGCAGCCTAGCGGACAGGGGAGCCTACGAGCAGTACTTC. Its translation: CASSLADRGAYEQYF. The chain employs TRBV7-9 and TRBJ2-7; 9 bases match TRBD1. The CDR3 is 15 amino acids. CDR1 SEHNR and CDR2 FQNEAQ come from the germline V gene (reference sequence).

The chain links TRBV4-2 to TRBJ2-2, with D possibly being TRBD1 or TRBD2 (5 bases each). This CDR3 region has 14 residues. Trimming removed 1 base at V and 3 bases at J, with 6 bases between. Germline V gives CDR1 LGHNA, CDR2 YNFKEQ. CDR3 protein: CASSQVGDTGELFF. CDR3 bases: TGTGCCAGCAGCCAAGTGGGGGACACCGGGGAGCTGTTTTTT.

The rearrangement links TRBV13 to TRBJ2-3; maybe TRBD1 (6 bases). The CDR3 spans 12 residues. In germline, CDR1 is PRHDT, CDR2 FYEKMQ (reference sequence). The ends were cut back, 4 bases at V and 5 bases at J, with 7 bases in the middle. The CDR3 nucleotides are TGTGCCAGCAGCTCACAGGGAGATACGCAGTATTTT. As protein: CASSSQGDTQYF. The full variable domain, completed using reference TRBV13 and TRBJ2-3, is AAGVIQSPRHLIKEKRETATLKCYPIPRHDTVYWYQQGPGQDPQFLISFYEKMQSDKGSIPDRFSAQQFSDYHSELNMSSLELGDSALYFCASSSQGDTQYFGPGTRLTVL.

The genes are TRBV7-9 and TRBJ1-1; possible D gene TRBD1, 6 bases. Germline V gene data show CDR1 as SEHNR and CDR2 as FQNEAQ (reference sequence). V lost 5 bases and J 0 bases, leaving 16 bases between the germline ends. The CDR3 is 16 residues long. The CDR3 sequence: CASSLEGGTMNTEAFF. CDR3 nucleotides: TGTGCCAGCAGCCTAGAGGGGGGGACCATGAACACTGAAGCTTTCTTT.

As DNA, the CDR3 is TGTGCCAGCAGTGAAGGTTGGGTTGTGGAGACCCAGTACTTC. Translation gives CASSEGWVVETQYF. The rearrangement joins TRBV2 to TRBJ2-5, with D uncertain. CDR3 size: 14 residues. Between the trimmed V and J ends, which lost 1 base and 5 bases, there was a span of 11 bases. Germline V gene data show CDR1 as SNHLY and CDR2 as FYNNEI.

The V gene is TRBV6-5, the J gene TRBJ1-1, with TRBD1 matching over 9 bases. Unmatched junction bases numbered 5, after V lost 2 bases and J lost 7 bases. The CDR3 spans 14 residues. The germline V gene encodes CDR1 MNHEY and CDR2 SVGAGI. CDR3 in DNA: TGTGCCAGCAGTTACGACAGGGGGAAAAATGAAGCTTTCTTT. Protein product: CASSYDRGKNEAFF.

The rearrangement joins TRBV9 to TRBJ2-7, with a weak D call TRBD1 (5 bases). The CDR3 extends over 14 amino acids. The germline gives CDR1 SGDLS, CDR2 YYNGEE. V was cut by 3 bases and J by 3 bases, with 13 bases left in between. CDR3 DNA: TGTGCCAGCAGCGGTGGGGCAGGGCACTACGAGCAGTACTTC. This gives the protein CASSGGAGHYEQYF.

The rearrangement links TRBV9 to TRBJ1-1; 7 bases are shared with TRBD1. Germline loops: CDR1 SGDLS, CDR2 YYNGEE. CDR3 size: 14 residues. V trimming: 4 bases; J trimming: 6 bases; junction bases outside the gene matches: 9. The CDR3 reads CASSKSGGSPEAFF. The CDR3 nucleotides are TGTGCCAGCAGCAAATCAGGGGGGTCCCCTGAAGCTTTCTTT.

The chain couples TRBV5-4 to TRBJ1-2; perhaps TRBD1 as D (5 bases). This CDR3 has 14 residues. The V end lost 4 bases, the J end lost 4 bases, and 14 bases lay between the germline ends. CDR1 and CDR2 (germline): SGHNT, YYREEE (reference sequence). CDR3 protein: CASSQIDSSYGYTF. The CDR3 DNA reads TGTGCCAGCAGCCAAATTGACAGCAGCTATGGCTACACCTTC.

The V gene is TRBV13, the J gene TRBJ1-2, with 9 bases lining up with TRBD1. This CDR3 is 14 amino acids long. Germline V gene sequence: CDR1 PRHDT, CDR2 FYEKMQ (reference sequence). V shed 5 bases, J shed 6 bases, and the junction held 7 bases outside the gene matches. DNA for the CDR3: TGTGCCAGCAGCGTACACAGGGGGCCCCATGGCTACACCTTC. Amino acid sequence: CASSVHRGPHGYTF.

The chain links TRBV9 to TRBJ2-1; D not resolved. This CDR3 contains 13 residues. V was trimmed by 4 bases and J by 4 bases, leaving 9 bases between them. Germline lookup yields CDR1 SGDLS and CDR2 YYNGEE. CDR3 residues: CASSPRSYNEQFF. The CDR3 nucleotides are TGTGCCAGCAGCCCGCGGTCATACAATGAGCAGTTCTTC.

As regards this clone: The same CDR3 is also encoded by other DNA sequences in this sample. The V call is TRBV5-4, the J call TRBJ1-1; D remains ambiguous. Trimming took off 0 bases at V and 5 bases at J, with 8 bases between the two ends. CDR1 and CDR2 from the germline V gene are SGHNT and YYREEE (reference sequence). The CDR3 length is 13 residues. CDR3 bases: TGTGCCAGCAGCTTGGAGGGAATTACTGAAGCTTTCTTT. Protein sequence: CASSLEGITEAFF.

This chain links TRBV2 with TRBJ1-6; tentatively, D is TRBD1 (5 bases). Germline V gene data show CDR1 as SNHLY and CDR2 as FYNNEI. CDR3 length equals 13 residues. The V and J ends lost 1 base and 10 bases respectively, with 8 bases between them. This chain's CDR3 is CASSEEGWSPLHF. CDR3 coding DNA: TGTGCCAGCAGTGAAGAGGGGTGGTCACCCCTCCACTTT.

The V and J genes are TRBV11-2 and TRBJ2-7; perhaps TRBD2 as D (6 bases). The V and J ends lost 9 bases and 7 bases respectively, with 16 bases between them. The CDR3 consists of 12 residues. CDR1 is SGHAT and CDR2 is FQNNGV in the germline V gene. CDR3 sequence: CASTTSTGEQYF. CDR3 nucleotide sequence: TGTGCCAGTACGACTAGTACGGGGGAGCAGTACTTC.

To note about this clone: This same CDR3 is encoded by further DNA sequences in the sample. This rearrangement joins TRBV2 to TRBJ2-7; no clear D. Trimming pared 7 bases from V and 1 base from J, leaving 5 bases between. The germline gives CDR1 SNHLY, CDR2 FYNNEI. This CDR3 region has 11 residues. CDR3 in amino acids: CASMNSYEQYF. The CDR3 nucleotides read TGTGCCAGCATGAATTCCTACGAGCAGTACTTC.